These 26 T cell receptor beta chains share one sample of origin, sequenced in a study of vaccination and CD4 T cells after COVID-19. At the Johns Hopkins FTIC core, DNA taken from cultured CD4+ T cells was sequenced by way of the Oncomine TCR Beta short-read assay. Cultured CD4+ T cells were the source of extracted genomic DNA. TCRdb itself ran the PCR reads through MiXCR, one entry per CDR3 protein. The data show about 6,900 distinct CDR3 sequences, approximately 30% seen once. No antigen is known for these receptors. Noted treatment: roughly nine-day PBMC culture with coronavirus spike peptide pools or control peptides (ViraFEST assay). CD4+ T cells of the unexposed donor were collected before the COVID-19 pandemic (2011-2018). Input material: CD4+ T cells from blood, cultured in vitro. These receptors came from a human donor in good health.

This clonotype was seen more than once but under ten times. This chain connects TRBV2 to TRBJ2-1; weak D call: TRBD2 (5 bases). The V gene's germline CDR1 is SNHLY and CDR2 FYNNEI. The CDR3 runs 14 residues. V was pared by 6 bases and J by 4 bases, with 13 bases between. CDR3 DNA sequence: TGTGCCAGCAGGGATCCGGGATCTTACAATGAGCAGTTCTTC. Residues: CASRDPGSYNEQFF.

CDR3 protein: CASTPGLAGVGVYNEQFF. CDR3 nucleotides: TGTGCCAGCACCCCGGGACTAGCGGGAGTGGGAGTCTACAATGAGCAGTTCTTC. The chain employs TRBV6-2 or TRBV6-3 and TRBJ2-1, with 14 bases fitting TRBD2. V lost 7 bases to trimming and J lost 3 bases; unmatched junction nucleotides: 11. The CDR3 is made up of 18 amino acids. The V gene's germline CDR1 is MNHEY and CDR2 SVGEGT.

The chain recombines TRBV7-3 with TRBJ2-6; no clear D gene. CDR1 and CDR2 from the germline V gene are SGHTA and FQGTGA. V was pared by 4 bases and J by 8 bases, with 15 bases between. The CDR3 runs 15 residues. CDR3 bases: TGTGCCAGCAGCTCACCCCTGGGAATTTCCAACGTCCTGACTTTC. This codes for CASSSPLGISNVLTF.

The V and J genes are TRBV20-1 and TRBJ2-2, with 8 bases fitting TRBD1. The CDR3 totals 15 residues. After removal of 3 bases from V and 4 bases from J, the junction contained 7 bases not matched to a gene. CDR1 is DFQATT and CDR2 is SNEGSKA in the germline V gene (reference sequence). CDR3 loop: CSASRQGLGTGELFF. The CDR3 DNA reads as TGCAGTGCTAGCCGACAGGGGCTTGGCACCGGGGAGCTGTTTTTT.

This clonotype has only a few counts. The rearrangement joins TRBV11-1 to TRBJ2-7, with 8 bases lining up with TRBD2. Losses at the gene ends were 6 bases for V and 2 bases for J; bases not matched to a gene: 6. CDR1 and CDR2 from the germline V gene are SGHAT and FQDESV (reference sequence). The CDR3 sequence is 14 residues long. The CDR3: CASRRGDITYEQYF. In nucleotides, the CDR3 is TGTGCCAGCAGGCGGGGGGACATCACCTACGAGCAGTACTTC.

This clonotype was counted only a few times. This chain connects TRBV20-1 to TRBJ1-2; maybe TRBD1 (5 bases). V lost 2 bases and J lost 2, with 12 bases in between. Germline V gene sequence: CDR1 DFQATT, CDR2 SNEGSKA (reference sequence). The CDR3 length is 14 residues. In DNA, the CDR3 is TGCAGTGCTAGAATTCCCAGGGAAAACTATGGCTACACCTTC. Translating it yields CSARIPRENYGYTF.

Only a few counts were recorded for this clonotype. The chain has TRBV25-1 and TRBJ1-6; D is ambiguous. CDR1 is MGHDK and CDR2 is SYGVNS in the germline V gene. The V and J ends lost 0 bases and 7 bases respectively, with 4 bases between them. This CDR3 has 13 residues. CDR3 sequence reads: CASSEYGNSPLHF. The CDR3 DNA sequence: TGTGCCAGCAGTGAATATGGGAATTCACCCCTCCACTTT. The whole variable domain, remainder taken from reference TRBV25-1 and TRBJ1-6, is EADIYQTPRYLVIGTGKKITLECSQTMGHDKMYWYQQDPGMELHLIHYSYGVNSTEKGDLSSESTVSRIRTEHFPLTLESARPSHTSQYLCASSEYGNSPLHFGNGTRLTVT.

This clonotype was detected a few times. This sequence joins TRBV5-4 and TRBJ2-5, with 7 bases aligning to TRBD1. V shed 2 bases, J shed 2 bases, and the junction held 3 bases outside the gene matches. The CDR3 extends over 14 amino acids. From germline, CDR1 is SGHNT and CDR2 YYREEE (reference sequence). The CDR3 DNA reads as TGTGCCAGCAGCTTTGGGACAGCGCAAGAGACCCAGTACTTC. This translates into CASSFGTAQETQYF. The whole variable domain, remainder taken from reference TRBV5-4 and TRBJ2-5, is ETGVTQSPTHLIKTRGQQVTLRCSSQSGHNTVSWYQQALGQGPQFIFQYYREEENGRGNFPPRFSGLQFPNYSSELNVNALELDDSALYLCASSFGTAQETQYFGPGTRLLVL.

The gene calls are TRBV28 and TRBJ2-5; D is perhaps TRBD2 (6 bases). V lost 6 bases and J 1 base, leaving 21 bases between the germline ends. The CDR3 is 17 residues long. Germline CDR1 MDHEN, CDR2 SYDVKM. The CDR3 sequence: CASSSGAMEGIQETQYF. The CDR3 DNA follows: TGTGCCAGCAGCTCAGGAGCGATGGAGGGGATCCAAGAGACCCAGTACTTC.

The gene calls are TRBV6-1 and TRBJ1-2; weak D call: TRBD1 (6 bases). With 6 bases removed from V and 8 bases from J, the gap between germline ends came to 13 bases. CDR3 length: 12 amino acids. From germline, CDR1 is MNHNS and CDR2 SASEGT. Here the CDR3 DNA reads TGTGCCAGCAGCCTAAGGGGGGGAGGCTACACCTTC. The encoded protein is CASSLRGGGYTF.

CDR3 DNA sequence: TGTGCCAGCAGTGAAATCAGAGGACAGGGGGATGGCTACACCTTC. Residues: CASSEIRGQGDGYTF. This sequence joins TRBV2 and TRBJ1-2; 10 bases align to TRBD1. Germline-derived CDR1 and CDR2 are SNHLY and FYNNEI. V lost 2 bases to trimming and J lost 6 bases; unmatched junction nucleotides: 6. The CDR3 extends over 15 amino acids.

Here the CDR3 reads CSAYPFGQGVPGANVLTF. The DNA for the CDR3 is TGCAGTGCTTATCCGTTTGGACAGGGGGTTCCTGGGGCCAACGTCCTGACTTTC. The chain combines TRBV20-1 with TRBJ2-6, with 10 nucleotides matching TRBD1. Germline V gene lookup returns CDR1 DFQATT and CDR2 SNEGSKA (reference sequence). J lost 2 bases, V lost 5 bases, and 12 bases had no gene match. The CDR3 extends over 18 amino acids.

J is TRBJ1-2 and V is TRBV20-1; D is perhaps TRBD1 (5 bases). CDR1 DFQATT and CDR2 SNEGSKA come from the germline V gene (reference sequence). CDR3 length: 18 residues. V shed 6 bases and J shed 4 bases, with 30 bases lying between them. DNA for the CDR3: TGCAGTGCCCCCCCCCGGGACCAAGGGCTAAGAGGATTCTATGGCTACACCTTC. As protein: CSAPPRDQGLRGFYGYTF.

The rearrangement uses TRBV6-1 and TRBJ1-2, with 7 bases that match TRBD1. The germline V gene encodes CDR1 MNHNS and CDR2 SASEGT. With 10 bases clipped from V and 4 bases from J, the junction kept 12 bases outside the gene matches. The CDR3 is made up of 14 amino acids. The CDR3 coding sequence is TGTGCCATTAAGCGGGAGACAGGGACCTATGGCTACACCTTC. It is translated as CAIKRETGTYGYTF.

This clonotype has just a few counts. The chain couples TRBV19 to TRBJ1-2, with TRBD1 identical over 9 bases. CDR1 and CDR2 from the germline V gene are LNHDA and SQIVND (reference sequence). This CDR3 comprises 15 residues. V lost 3 bases to trimming and J lost 4 bases; unmatched junction nucleotides: 6. The CDR3 DNA sequence: TGTGCCAGTAGTATCGGGACAGGGACGACCTATGGCTACACCTTC. The encoded protein is CASSIGTGTTYGYTF.

J is TRBJ1-5 and V is TRBV6-2 or TRBV6-3; 7 bases match TRBD1. The junction had 2 bases not matched to a gene; V was cut back by 6 bases and J by 0 bases. CDR1 and CDR2 from the germline V gene are MNHEY and SVGEGT. CDR3 length equals 14 residues. CDR3 nucleotides: TGTGCCAGCAGACAGGGGTATAGCAATCAGCCCCAGCATTTT. Its protein product is CASRQGYSNQPQHF.

The chain recombines TRBV6-5 with TRBJ1-1; D unresolved. V was clipped by 2 bases and J by 7 bases, with 11 bases between them. The CDR3 has 13 amino acids. Germline assignment: CDR1 MNHEY and CDR2 SVGAGI. CDR3 nucleotide sequence: TGTGCCAGCAGTTACACCGGACCGGTTGAAGCTTTCTTT. Residues: CASSYTGPVEAFF.

This clonotype was counted a few times. The chain is built from TRBV19 and TRBJ2-1; D remains ambiguous. CDR3 length: 11 residues. Germline V gives CDR1 LNHDA, CDR2 SQIVND (reference sequence). The ends were cut back, 6 bases at V and 15 bases at J, with 15 bases in the middle. The CDR3: CASRSDLLWFF. The CDR3 DNA is TGTGCCAGTAGATCGGACCTTCTGTGGTTCTTC. Variable domain in full (rest from reference TRBV19 and TRBJ2-1): DGGITQSPKYLFRKEGQNVTLSCEQNLNHDAMYWYRQDPGQGLRLIYYSQIVNDFQKGDIAEGYSVSREKKESFPLTVTSAQKNPTAFYLCASRSDLLWFFGPGTRLTVL.

This clonotype showed up just a few times. The chain is built from TRBV6-2 or TRBV6-3 and TRBJ1-6, with D perhaps matching TRBD1 (6 bases). The CDR3 loop spans 14 amino acids. The germline CDR1 and CDR2 sequences are MNHEY and SVGEGT. V was shortened by 6 bases and J by 10 bases, with 16 bases between the two germline ends. The CDR3 sequence is CASSRNPGASPLHF. The DNA of the CDR3 is TGTGCCAGCAGCCGCAACCCGGGGGCGTCACCCCTCCACTTT.

The V gene is TRBV29-1, the J gene TRBJ1-2; no clear D. Germline V gene sequence: CDR1 SQVTM, CDR2 ANQGSEA. The ends were cut back, 5 bases at V and 6 bases at J, with 10 bases in the middle. This CDR3 has 11 residues. The CDR3 DNA is TGCAGCGTTCGCGGGGAGAATGGCTACACCTTC. Translated, it gives CSVRGENGYTF.

The CDR3: CSAPRVASEQYF. In DNA form, the CDR3 reads TGCAGTGCTCCCCGAGTAGCCTCCGAGCAGTACTTC. V and J are TRBV20-1 and TRBJ2-7; unclear D gene. The germline gives CDR1 DFQATT, CDR2 SNEGSKA (reference sequence). With 5 bases removed from V and 6 bases from J, the gap between germline ends came to 14 bases. This CDR3 spans 12 amino acids.

V and J are TRBV2 and TRBJ1-5, with D hard to call. The CDR3 is 17 residues long. Trimming pared 5 bases from V and 0 bases from J, leaving 17 bases between. In germline, CDR1 is SNHLY, CDR2 FYNNEI. CDR3 sequence reads: CASSLPKRGYSNQPQHF. The CDR3 region has the DNA TGTGCCAGCAGTCTTCCAAAGCGGGGTTATAGCAATCAGCCCCAGCATTTT.

The chain joins TRBV7-2 to TRBJ2-5, with 13 bases identical to TRBD2. The CDR3 has 15 residues. Germline CDR1 reads SGHTA; CDR2 reads FQGNSA. The trim removed 3 bases at V and 4 bases at J, leaving 2 bases unmatched. The CDR3 reads CASSFGLAGVETQYF. For the CDR3, the DNA is TGTGCCAGCAGCTTCGGACTAGCGGGAGTAGAGACCCAGTACTTC. The full variable domain, rest sourced from reference TRBV7-2 and TRBJ2-5, is GAGVSQSPSNKVTEKGKDVELRCDPISGHTALYWYRQSLGQGLEFLIYFQGNSAPDKSGLPSDRFSAERTGGSVSTLTIQRTQQEDSAVYLCASSFGLAGVETQYFGPGTRLLVL.

This clonotype has only a few counts. The V gene is TRBV10-3, the J gene TRBJ1-5; no definite D call. The CDR3 covers 15 residues. Trimming removed 5 bases at V and 4 bases at J, with 15 bases between. Germline assignment: CDR1 ENHRY and CDR2 SYGVKD. In DNA, the CDR3 is TGTGCCATCAGTTCCGGATGGGATGGGAATCAGCCCCAGCATTTT. Protein: CAISSGWDGNQPQHF.

This clonotype turned up a few times. The chain links TRBV7-9 to TRBJ2-7, with a possible D match to TRBD2 (6 bases). Germline CDR1 reads SEHNR; CDR2 reads FQNEAQ (reference sequence). V was shortened by 3 bases and J by 7 bases, with 19 bases between the two germline ends. The CDR3 length is 15 residues. The CDR3 bases are TGTGCCAGCAGCTTGAGGGGTAGCGGAGATAATGAGCAGTACTTC. It encodes CASSLRGSGDNEQYF.

The chain uses TRBV12-3 or TRBV12-4 and TRBJ1-2; tentative D call: TRBD1 (5 bases). This CDR3 contains 15 residues. The V end was cut by 2 bases, the J end by 2 bases, with 12 bases between. The CDR3, as DNA: TGTGCCAGCAGTTTATTGCGGGGCGGGAACTATGGCTACACCTTC. Its translation: CASSLLRGGNYGYTF.